A selection of T cell receptor beta chains follows, all from one sample in a study of blood T cell repertoires in COVID-19. TCRdb's table, derived via immunoSEQ multiplex PCR, lists solely in-frame clones and lacks some. Seen here are roughly 140,000 clones, 65% to 90% observed once, and the top ten hold 2.5% to 3%. Sequenced material: peripheral blood. These receptors originate from a man aged 45-60 years with acute or convalescent COVID-19. Each CDR3 is given with its conserved first and last residue. The order of the fields is clone size, V gene, D gene, J gene, CDR3 DNA, CDR3 protein. D genes are given only for firm matches. For some rows the clone size is stated as once, few or many, or as a class when expanded; others skip it.

once,TRBV27,.,TRBJ1-2,TGTGCCAGCAGTCCCATCGGGATGCTTGGCTACACCTTC,CASSPIGMLGYTF
.,TRBV13,TRBD1,TRBJ2-7,TGTGCCAGCAGCCACATGGACAGGGGGCTGTTGGATGAGCAGTACTTC,CASSHMDRGLLDEQYF
.,TRBV11-2,.,TRBJ1-1,TGTGCCAGCAGCTACTCGCGGGCGGCTCCTGAAGCTTTCTTT,CASSYSRAAPEAFF
.,TRBV2,.,TRBJ2-5,TGTGCCAGCAGTGGTACGAGAGAGACCCAGTACTTC,CASSGTRETQYF
.,TRBV3-1/TRBV3-2,.,TRBJ2-3,TGTGCCAGCAGCCAAGATGGGGGAGGAACCACAGATACGCAGTATTTT,CASSQDGGGTTDTQYF
.,TRBV12-5,.,TRBJ2-6,TGTGCTAGTGGTTTGGTACTTTCTGTCTCTGGGGCCAACGTCCTGACTTTC,CASGLVLSVSGANVLTF
.,TRBV6-6,.,TRBJ2-7,TGTGCCAGCAGTTACTCGGAGGGGCCCCACCCCTACGAGCAGTACTTC,CASSYSEGPHPYEQYF
.,TRBV6-5,TRBD2,TRBJ2-7,TGTGCCAGCATCCCAAAGACTAGCGGGAGTAAAGAGCAGTACTTC,CASIPKTSGSKEQYF
.,TRBV28,TRBD2,TRBJ2-7,TGTGCCAGCAGTCTGGGGGGACTAGCGGGGATCGAGCAGTACTTC,CASSLGGLAGIEQYF
.,TRBV6-1,.,TRBJ1-1,TGTGCCAGCAGCGAAGTAGGCGGGGGATCTGAAGCTTTCTTT,CASSEVGGGSEAFF
.,TRBV18,TRBD1,TRBJ1-4,TGTGCCAGCTCACCACCTAGGACAGGACTCGCAACTAATGAAAAACTGTTTTTT,CASSPPRTGLATNEKLFF
.,TRBV4-1,TRBD2,TRBJ2-7,TGCGCCAGCAGCAACGGGGGGTCAGTCTCCTACGAGCAGTACTTC,CASSNGGSVSYEQYF
.,TRBV28,.,TRBJ1-5,TGTGCCAGCAGTTCGAGAAAAGGGGATCCTTATAGCAATCAGCCCCAGCATTTT,CASSSRKGDPYSNQPQHF
.,TRBV30,TRBD2,TRBJ2-3,TGTGCCTGGAACGTGGGCGGGGGGGGCACAGATACGCAGTATTTT,CAWNVGGGGTDTQYF
.,TRBV19,.,TRBJ2-1,TGTGCCAGTACCAGAGCGATGGCTACTTACAATGAGCAGTTCTTC,CASTRAMATYNEQFF
once,TRBV7-2,TRBD1,TRBJ1-6,TGTGCCAGCAGCGCAACAGGGGATTCACCCCTCCACTTT,CASSATGDSPLHF
.,TRBV5-1,.,TRBJ1-6,TGCGCCAGCAACGACGGGACTTATAATTCACCCCTCCACTTT,CASNDGTYNSPLHF
.,TRBV7-3,TRBD2,TRBJ2-1,TGTGCCAGCAGCTTATCTGCGGGGGGAGGTTACAATGAGCAGTTCTTC,CASSLSAGGGYNEQFF
.,TRBV7-3,.,TRBJ2-1,TGTGCCAGCAGCTTAACTAGCGGCGTTTCGAATGAGCAGTTCTTC,CASSLTSGVSNEQFF
.,TRBV5-1,TRBD1,TRBJ1-1,TGCGCCAGCAGCGTGCGGGACAGTACTGAAGCTTTCTTT,CASSVRDSTEAFF
.,TRBV7-2,.,TRBJ1-3,TGTGCCAGCAGCTTACAGGGGTCCTCGGCCGGAAACACCATATATTTT,CASSLQGSSAGNTIYF
.,TRBV11-2,TRBD2,TRBJ2-5,TGTGCCAGCAGCTTGGGGGGACTAGCGGGGAAAGAGACCCAGTACTTC,CASSLGGLAGKETQYF
once,TRBV9,.,TRBJ2-3,TGTGCCAGCAGCGTAGCTCCGGTGACTAGACATCAAGAGACAGATACGCAGTATTTT,CASSVAPVTRHQETDTQYF
.,TRBV7-2,.,TRBJ1-1,TGTGCCAGCAGCTTAGTAGAGCTCACTGAAGCTTTCTTT,CASSLVELTEAFF
.,TRBV7-9,.,TRBJ2-5,TGTGCCAGCAGACCGGACAGAGAGACCCAGTACTTC,CASRPDRETQYF
.,TRBV6-6,TRBD2,TRBJ2-7,TGTGCCAGCAGTCTAGCGGGAGAGACCTACGAGCAGTACTTC,CASSLAGETYEQYF
.,TRBV7-3,.,TRBJ2-2,TGTGCCAGCAGCTTAGTGGGGCGGACGGACACCGGGGAGCTGTTTTTT,CASSLVGRTDTGELFF
.,TRBV19,.,TRBJ1-5,TGTGCCAGTAGAAGTCGAACAGGGCATCAGCCCCAGCATTTT,CASRSRTGHQPQHF
.,TRBV11-3,TRBD1,TRBJ1-1,TGTGCCAGCAGTCCAGGGGGAGTCTCGAACACTGAAGCTTTCTTT,CASSPGGVSNTEAFF
.,TRBV5-8,TRBD1,TRBJ1-1,TGTGCCAGCAGCCGATGGGACAGCGAAGCTTTCTTT,CASSRWDSEAFF
.,TRBV28,.,TRBJ1-3,TGTGCCAGCAGTCTGCGGGCCAGGGGAACACTGTCTGGAAACACCATATATTTT,CASSLRARGTLSGNTIYF
.,TRBV7-3,.,TRBJ2-1,TGTGCCAGCAGCTTGGGGGGACCAAATGAGCAGTTCTTC,CASSLGGPNEQFF
few,TRBV28,.,TRBJ1-2,TGTGCCAGCAAAACTAGAGGCAACCTCATCTATGGCTACACCTTC,CASKTRGNLIYGYTF
once,TRBV11-2,.,TRBJ2-1,TGTGCCAGCGGGGGGACGGATACCTACAATGAGCAGTTCTTC,CASGGTDTYNEQFF
.,TRBV7-9,.,TRBJ2-3,TGTGCCAGCAGCCTATACTTAGGGGGTTTCACAGATACGCAGTATTTT,CASSLYLGGFTDTQYF
.,TRBV5-1,TRBD2,TRBJ2-1,TGCGCCAGCAGCACTGGACTAGCGGGGGACAATGAGCAGTTCTTC,CASSTGLAGDNEQFF
.,TRBV6-4,.,TRBJ2-2,TGTGCCAGCAGTGACACTAGCACCGGGGAGCTGTTTTTT,CASSDTSTGELFF
.,TRBV7-8,.,TRBJ2-1,TGTGCCAGCAGCTTCGACAACAGGGTAGGGGGCAATGAGCAGTTCTTC,CASSFDNRVGGNEQFF
.,TRBV5-1,TRBD1,TRBJ2-7,TGCGCCAGCAGCCTCCAGGGACAGACCTACGAGCAGTACTTC,CASSLQGQTYEQYF
.,TRBV7-9,TRBD1,TRBJ1-1,TGTGCCAGCAGCCAACAAACAGGGGGCACTGAAGCTTTCTTT,CASSQQTGGTEAFF
.,TRBV5-4,TRBD1,TRBJ2-1,TGTGCCAGCATCCAGGGACAGGGAAACTACAATGAGCAGTTCTTC,CASIQGQGNYNEQFF
.,TRBV6-5,TRBD1,TRBJ2-7,TGTGCCACCCAAACAGGGGCGCCACTATTGAACTTC,CATQTGAPLLNF